This T cell receptor (beta chain) stems from a study of cytomegalovirus exposure and HLA in healthy donors. Background on the study: The 120 or so validation repertoires were produced on the same platform as the roughly 700 repertoires of the first cohort. This was reported in a later analysis.

Produced via immunoSEQ multiplex PCR; TCRdb's table is partial and in-frame only. The table lists about 110,000 clones, approximately 96% of them singletons. The V end was cut by 4 bases, the J end by 0 bases, with 9 bases between. Germline CDR1 reads SQVTM; CDR2 reads ANQGSEA. The CDR3 runs 14 residues. The donors were in the roughly 110-subject validation cohort, distinct from the 666-subject first cohort. V usage is TRBV29-1 and J usage is TRBJ2-2; D is perhaps TRBD1 (5 bases). The receptor's source is a woman aged 18-30 years in good health and CMV-seronegative. Sequencing used PBMCs. This chain's CDR3 is CSVVTVANTGELFF. The DNA of the CDR3 is TGCAGCGTTGTGACAGTAGCGAACACCGGGGAGCTGTTTTTT.